The source of this TCR beta chain is a study of cytomegalovirus exposure and HLA in healthy donors. Across the whole study: An early data release held 70 million to 90 million unique TCRs from HLA-typed donors. Whole-study results and caveats: HLA alleles showed associations with 15,000 to 20,000 TCR beta sequences in a later analysis, at a 0.05 false discovery rate. Analyzed later, most CMV-associated TCR beta chains appeared HLA-restricted. A reported reduction in N-insertions relative to the roughly 710-donor mean was seen in an Asian-associated ancestry cluster in a later analysis.

This clone came up once. Its antigen is not identified. This PCR relied on a set of 60 Vbeta primers and 13 Jbeta primers. The table came from immunoSEQ multiplex PCR; TCRdb's copy has only in-frame clones and leaves some out. The repertoire holds 100,000 to 150,000 clones, approximately 78% seen once, with approximately 1.5% in the top ten. J gave up 4 bases and V 4 bases, and 9 bases lay outside the gene matches. The CDR3 runs to 15 residues. Germline V gene lookup returns CDR1 SGHRS and CDR2 YFSETQ. Sequenced: PBMCs. The TCR sequence derives from a female donor in good health and CMV-seronegative. V and J are TRBV5-1 and TRBJ2-5, with 8 bases aligning to TRBD1. Written as DNA, the CDR3 is TGCGCCAGCAGCCCACCGACAGGGGCTCTAGAGACCCAGTACTTC. This codes for CASSPPTGALETQYF.